Listed below are T cell receptor beta chains from one sample, sequenced in a study of shared clonotypes between healthy human individuals. The assay was immunoSEQ multiplex PCR, and TCRdb's table has in-frame clones only and misses some. This table has about 1.1 million clones, roughly 80% appearing once. The sequencing sample was made of memory CD4+ T cells from PBMCs. The source is a man aged 18 to 29 in good health. Some clones in this sample may be carry-over from other donors' samples. The CDR3 runs from the conserved cysteine through the conserved F or W. The D gene is left open where the match is weak. Clone size is stated in some rows and not others, as once, few, many or a class when expanded.

d_call,j_call,clone_size,v_call,cdr3_aa,cdr3_nt
.,TRBJ2-3,.,TRBV7-3,CASSLMSGETDTQYF,TGTGCCAGCAGCTTAATGTCAGGGGAGACAGATACGCAGTATTTT
.,TRBJ1-1,.,TRBV2,CATKRESRAFF,TGTGCCACTAAGCGGGAATCGAGGGCTTTCTTT
.,TRBJ2-7,.,TRBV30,CAWGVVAYEQYF,TGTGCCTGGGGGGTGGTAGCCTACGAGCAGTACTTC
.,TRBJ1-3,.,TRBV28,CASQSSGNTIYF,TGTGCCAGCCAGAGCTCTGGAAACACCATATATTTT
TRBD2,TRBJ2-4,many,TRBV5-8,CASSLVTRGTLAKNIQYF,TGTGCCAGCAGCTTGGTTACGCGGGGGACTCTAGCCAAAAACATTCAGTACTTC
.,TRBJ2-2,.,TRBV11-2,CASSFPLGGELFF,TGTGCCAGCAGCTTCCCTTTGGGCGGGGAGCTGTTTTTT
TRBD1,TRBJ1-1,.,TRBV2,CASRRDRGPGTEAFF,TGTGCCAGCAGAAGGGACAGGGGGCCGGGCACTGAAGCTTTCTTT
.,TRBJ2-3,.,TRBV7-9,CASSLASGSSTDTQYF,TGTGCCAGCAGCTTAGCTAGCGGTTCTAGCACAGATACGCAGTATTTT
.,TRBJ2-4,.,TRBV15,CATSRDLRRGVIAKNIQYF,TGTGCCACCAGCAGAGACTTGCGGCGGGGAGTGATAGCCAAAAACATTCAGTACTTC
.,TRBJ2-5,few,TRBV6-1,CASLETAAKETQYF,TGTGCCAGCCTCGAGACGGCAGCAAAAGAGACCCAGTACTTC
TRBD2,TRBJ2-2,.,TRBV19,CASHSGRALSRELFF,TGTGCCAGCCATAGCGGGAGGGCCCTTTCTAGGGAGCTGTTTTTT
.,TRBJ1-4,once,TRBV19,CASSIGVGRTTNEKLFF,TGTGCCAGTAGTATTGGGGTAGGGAGGACGACTAATGAAAAACTGTTTTTT
.,TRBJ1-5,.,TRBV9,CASSKDNQPQHF,TGTGCCAGCAGCAAAGACAATCAGCCCCAGCATTTT
TRBD2,TRBJ2-5,.,TRBV7-2,CASSLGIAGGQETQYF,TGTGCCAGCAGCTTAGGAATAGCGGGAGGTCAAGAGACCCAGTACTTC
.,TRBJ2-7,.,TRBV2,CASIYFSRAEQYF,TGTGCCAGCATTTACTTCAGCAGGGCCGAGCAGTACTTC
.,TRBJ1-1,.,TRBV6-5,CASRRQGLYTEAFF,TGTGCCAGCAGACGGCAGGGCTTGTACACTGAAGCTTTCTTT
TRBD2,TRBJ2-3,.,TRBV18,CASSLGTSGTDTQYF,TGTGCCAGCTCACTTGGGACTAGCGGCACAGATACGCAGTATTTT
.,TRBJ2-5,few,TRBV5-4,CASSLFSGPRGETQYF,TGTGCCAGCAGCTTGTTTTCAGGACCTAGAGGGGAGACCCAGTACTTC
.,TRBJ2-7,.,TRBV7-2,CASSLRFDSSYEQYF,TGTGCCAGCAGCCTGCGATTCGACAGCTCCTACGAGCAGTACTTC
.,TRBJ1-1,few,TRBV11-2,CASSFLGAGNEAFF,TGTGCCAGCAGCTTCCTCGGGGCAGGAAATGAAGCTTTCTTT
.,TRBJ2-3,.,TRBV7-6,CASRLSPKGRTDTQYF,TGTGCCAGCAGATTAAGCCCCAAGGGGAGAACAGATACGCAGTATTTT
.,TRBJ2-1,.,TRBV2,CASSETRKTYNEQFF,TGTGCCAGCAGTGAAACTCGCAAAACCTACAATGAGCAGTTCTTC
.,TRBJ1-2,few,TRBV4-3,CASSQVGSRPPQYGYTF,TGCGCCAGCAGCCAAGTTGGGTCGAGACCTCCACAATATGGCTACACCTTC
.,TRBJ2-2,few,TRBV19,CASSIAHTGELFF,TGTGCCAGTAGTATAGCCCACACCGGGGAGCTGTTTTTT
.,TRBJ2-1,.,TRBV10-3,CAIVRERTSYNEQFF,TGTGCCATCGTCCGTGAGCGCACTTCCTACAATGAGCAGTTCTTC
TRBD2,TRBJ2-7,.,TRBV14,CASSQERAGGLLYEQYF,TGTGCCAGCAGCCAAGAGAGAGCGGGAGGGCTCCTTTACGAGCAGTACTTC
.,TRBJ2-4,few,TRBV6-6,CASRPADIAKNIQYF,TGTGCCAGCAGGCCTGCAGATATAGCCAAAAACATTCAGTACTTC
TRBD1,TRBJ2-1,once,TRBV25-1,CASSESRGRLSEQFF,TGTGCCAGCAGTGAATCAAGGGGGCGTTTATCTGAGCAGTTCTTC
.,TRBJ2-1,once,TRBV7-6,CASSVSGLSSSYNEQFF,TGTGCCAGCAGCGTGTCCGGACTGTCGAGCTCCTACAATGAGCAGTTCTTC
.,TRBJ2-3,.,TRBV29-1,CSAYGRATTQYF,TGCAGCGCTTACGGCAGGGCGACTACGCAGTATTTT
TRBD2,TRBJ2-1,.,TRBV29-1,CSVAGTSGSSAYNEQFF,TGCAGCGTTGCCGGGACTAGCGGGAGTTCGGCCTACAATGAGCAGTTCTTC
.,TRBJ1-2,.,TRBV6-1,CASSERAYGYTF,TGTGCCAGCAGTGAAAGGGCCTATGGCTACACCTTC
TRBD2,TRBJ2-7,.,TRBV15,CATSREVGLAGTYEQYF,TGTGCCACCAGCAGAGAAGTGGGACTAGCGGGAACCTACGAGCAGTACTTC
.,TRBJ2-7,.,TRBV19,CASSIAGGRGEIYEQYF,TGTGCCAGTAGTATAGCCGGAGGACGGGGAGAGATCTACGAGCAGTACTTC
TRBD2,TRBJ2-3,.,TRBV9,CASSVRTSGTADTQYF,TGTGCCAGCAGCGTCCGGACTAGCGGGACGGCAGATACGCAGTATTTT
.,TRBJ2-6,.,TRBV4-3,CASSHTRGRSSGANVLTF,TGCGCCAGCAGCCATACCAGGGGTCGTAGTTCTGGGGCCAACGTCCTGACTTTC
TRBD1,TRBJ2-7,.,TRBV18,CASSPWGQGSSYEQYF,TGTGCCAGCTCACCCTGGGGACAGGGCAGCTCCTACGAGCAGTACTTC
.,TRBJ2-7,.,TRBV6-1,CASREVGDEQYF,TGTGCCAGCAGAGAGGTGGGAGACGAGCAGTACTTC
.,TRBJ2-6,.,TRBV7-7,CASGDEANVLTF,TGTGCCAGCGGGGATGAGGCCAACGTCCTGACTTTC
.,TRBJ1-2,.,TRBV28,CASSTLYGYTF,TGTGCCAGCAGTACCCTCTATGGCTACACCTTC
TRBD2,TRBJ2-4,.,TRBV5-1,CASSLDSGNYNIQYF,TGCGCCAGCAGCTTGGATAGCGGGAATTATAACATTCAGTACTTC
.,TRBJ2-6,few,TRBV19,CASSKITATASSGANVLTF,TGTGCCAGTAGTAAGATCACCGCTACGGCATCCTCTGGGGCCAACGTCCTGACTTTC
.,TRBJ1-1,.,TRBV5-1,CASSLGGGETEAFF,TGCGCCAGCAGCTTAGGGGGAGGGGAAACTGAAGCTTTCTTT
.,TRBJ1-5,.,TRBV6-1,CASSADTQPQHF,TGTGCCAGCAGTGCCGATACTCAGCCCCAGCATTTT
TRBD2,TRBJ2-1,.,TRBV28,CASRLTSGRATEQFF,TGTGCCAGCAGGCTGACTAGCGGGAGGGCCACTGAGCAGTTCTTC
.,TRBJ1-1,.,TRBV2,CASTMTARTEAFF,TGTGCCAGCACCATGACAGCGAGGACTGAAGCTTTCTTT
TRBD2,TRBJ2-1,.,TRBV5-4,CASSKTSGYYNEQFF,TGTGCCAGCAGTAAGACTAGCGGATACTACAATGAGCAGTTCTTC
.,TRBJ1-5,.,TRBV10-1,CASSAVRGQPQHF,TGCGCCAGCAGTGCAGTCCGAGGGCAGCCCCAGCATTTT
.,TRBJ2-6,once,TRBV4-3,CASSQDVRATGANVLTF,TGCGCCAGCAGCCAAGATGTCAGGGCGACTGGGGCCAACGTCCTGACTTTC
.,TRBJ1-2,many,TRBV7-2,CASSLRFNGYTF,TGTGCCAGCAGCTTAAGGTTTAATGGCTACACCTTC
.,TRBJ2-7,.,TRBV13,CASSLALHRVEQYF,TGTGCCAGCAGCTTAGCTCTACACAGGGTCGAGCAGTACTTC
.,TRBJ1-1,.,TRBV7-2,CASSLGRVATEAFF,TGTGCCAGCAGCTTAGGTAGGGTGGCCACTGAAGCTTTCTTT
TRBD2,TRBJ2-7,once,TRBV19,CASTSARGAGFYEQYF,TGTGCCAGTACCTCGGCCCGGGGAGCGGGATTCTACGAGCAGTACTTC